The source of this TCR beta chain is a study of metastatic and nonmetastatic thyroid tumors. Study background: It was across blood and tumor or nodule tissue from malignant and benign thyroid patients that repertoires were compared. Overall study findings and caveats: Across blood and tumor, TCR beta diversity in malignant thyroid tumors was reportedly significantly higher than in benign nodules.

V trimming: 3 bases; J trimming: 4 bases; junction bases outside the gene matches: 4. Germline CDR1 reads MRHNA; CDR2 reads SNTAGT. This CDR3 contains 15 residues. Every patient underwent thyroid surgery untreated. Original analysis: A distant-metastasis classifier for papillary thyroid cancer was built using CDR3 differences across clinicopathological groups. TCRdb reprocessed the PCR reads using MiXCR. In this record, the V and J calls reflect TCRdb's handling and not the investigators' own analysis. In the table there are around 16,000 clones, approximately 24% of which are singletons. A remark on this clone: Its antigen is not known.

This chain connects TRBV6-4 to TRBJ2-3, with 10 bases aligning to TRBD2. Sequencing was performed on tumor tissue. This sequence originates from a male donor with papillary thyroid cancer or a benign thyroid nodule (not recorded which). Some clones in this sample may be carry-over from other donors' samples. CDR3 nucleotide sequence: TGTGCCAGCAGTGAAAGAGCGGGAGGGGCAGATACGCAGTATTTT. It yields the protein CASSERAGGADTQYF.